This TCR beta chain appears in the sequencing data of a study of blood T cells in healthy people across ages. General study findings and limits: A strong correlation was seen between TCR beta diversity and naive T cell percentage.

For the second PCR, which ran for about 6 to 11 cycles, a sample-barcoded 5' primer and a J-beta primer mix were used. Unique molecular identifiers of 12 random nucleotides labeled each cDNA. TCRdb used MiXCR to reprocess the 5' RACE reads, holding one entry per CDR3 protein. The sample has around 710,000 distinct CDR3 sequences, 35% to 45% seen once. For this clonotype: Its specificity is unknown.

The source material was blood. The clonotype originates from an older woman in good health.

The CDR3 nucleotides read TGCGCCAGCAGCCAAGAGGGGACTAACACAGATACGCAGTATTTT. Protein sequence: CASSQEGTNTDTQYF. The V call is TRBV4-3, the J call TRBJ2-3; 7 nucleotides match TRBD2. This CDR3 contains 15 residues. Per the germline V gene, CDR1 is LGHNA and CDR2 is YSLEER. With 0 bases clipped from V and 2 bases from J, the junction kept 2 bases outside the gene matches.